The 4 T cell receptor beta chains below were found in one sample sequenced in a study of Graves' ophthalmopathy and Graves' hyperthyroidism. Amplification from RNA transcripts yielded the TCR beta CDR3 regions. HTBI-primed RT-PCR formed the first round, and a multiplex PCR formed the second. TCRdb re-derived calls from the multiplex PCR reads in MiXCR, one entry per CDR3 protein. The table records under 350,000 distinct CDR3 sequences, 15% to 20% of them present only once. The sequenced sample consisted of peripheral blood. These receptors originate from an adult man with Graves' ophthalmopathy.

This clonotype was recorded at least ten times. This chain uses TRBV10-1 with TRBJ2-5, with no clear D. Trimming took off 6 bases at V and 5 bases at J, with 13 bases between the two ends. The CDR3 length is 13 residues. CDR1 and CDR2 from the germline V gene are WNHNN and SYGVQD (reference sequence). CDR3 region: CASSAGPTETQYF. The CDR3, as DNA: TGCGCCAGCAGCGCCGGGCCCACGGAGACCCAGTACTTC.

A note on this clonotype: The junction does not match germline at one end; this may be a read error. V and J are TRBV30 and TRBJ1-1; D gene unclear. Germline V CDR1 and CDR2: GTSNPN, SVGIG (reference sequence). The CDR3 has 12 amino acids. The CDR3 nucleotides are TGTGCCTGGAATGTAATGAACACTGAAGCTTCCTTT. It translates to CAWNVMNTEASF.

This clonotype was seen many times. This rearrangement joins TRBV4-3 to TRBJ2-2, with 7 bases identical to TRBD1. In germline, CDR1 is LGHNA, CDR2 YSLEER. This CDR3 spans 16 amino acids. The V gene end was trimmed by 1 base and the J gene end by 7 bases; junction bases not matched to a gene: 9. The CDR3 DNA reads as TGCGCCAGCAGCCAAGGGGACAGAGGGCTTGACGGGGAGCTGTTTTTT. It is translated as CASSQGDRGLDGELFF.

This clonotype was picked up a small number of times. Possible read error: a much larger clone is one base away. The chain recombines TRBV12-3 or TRBV12-4 with TRBJ2-7; no clear D gene. Judging by the DNA end, TRBJ2-1 fits better; the J call may be wrong. The CDR3 sequence is 12 residues long. The chain's CDR3 is CASSPQTWEQFF. In DNA form, the CDR3 reads TGTGCCAGCAGTCCCCAGACTTGGGAGCAGTTCTTC.